This is a list of T cell receptor beta chains from one sample in a study of human thymus T cells. Measured with immunoSEQ multiplex PCR; TCRdb has only the in-frame clones, and not every one. The data contain 46,000 or so clones, just under 95% of them singletons. The sequencing sample was made of blood. The source is a girl under three years old with a congenital heart defect but otherwise immunologically healthy. Each CDR3 is given with its conserved first and last residue. D genes are given only for firm matches. Part of the rows lack a size; the others show once, few, many or a class for expanded clones.

- | - | TRBJ1-5 | TRBV19 | TGTGCCAGTAGTCTGACAGGAAGCAATCAGCCCCAGCATTTT | CASSLTGSNQPQHF
- | TRBD2 | TRBJ2-3 | TRBV12-5 | TGTGCTAGTGAGGCTAGCGGGATAGATACGCAGTATTTT | CASEASGIDTQYF
once | - | TRBJ2-1 | TRBV29-1 | TGCAGCGTTGAAGAGATTATCGGGAGCCCCTACTCCTACAATGAGCAGTTCTTC | CSVEEIIGSPYSYNEQFF
- | TRBD2 | TRBJ2-1 | TRBV6-5 | TGTGCCAGCAGTTCGCCCGGACTAGCGGGAGGCTCTGAGCAGTTCTTC | CASSSPGLAGGSEQFF
- | TRBD2 | TRBJ2-2 | TRBV10-3 | TGTGCCATCACGGCTAGCGGAGCCGGGGAGCTGTTTTTT | CAITASGAGELFF
- | TRBD1 | TRBJ1-2 | TRBV28 | TGTGCCAGCAGCTCCTCGGACAGGATTGGCTACACCTTC | CASSSSDRIGYTF
- | - | TRBJ2-7 | TRBV14 | TGTGCCAGCAGCCTACCTTCCGGCTACGAGCAGTACTTC | CASSLPSGYEQYF
- | - | TRBJ1-3 | TRBV10-3 | TGTGCCATCAGTTATTTAGGCGGGGCTGGAGGAAACACCATATATTTT | CAISYLGGAGGNTIYF
- | TRBD1 | TRBJ2-7 | TRBV7-2 | TGTGCCAGCAGTCGCCGGGACAGGGGTTACGAAGAGCAGTACTTC | CASSRRDRGYEEQYF
- | - | TRBJ2-7 | TRBV4-2 | TGTGCCAGCAGCCAAGATTTTAACGTCCACTACGAGCAGTACTTC | CASSQDFNVHYEQYF
once | - | TRBJ2-5 | TRBV7-2 | TGTGCCAGCAGCCCCGTTGGGACCCAAGAGACCCAGTACTTC | CASSPVGTQETQYF
few | - | TRBJ1-1 | TRBV7-6 | TGTGCCAGCAGCGATGGGTCGAACACTGAAGCTTTCTTT | CASSDGSNTEAFF
- | - | TRBJ2-7 | TRBV2 | TGTGCCAGCAGTGGAGGGACGGATCTCTACGAGCAGTACTTC | CASSGGTDLYEQYF
- | - | TRBJ1-3 | TRBV18 | TGTGCCAGCTCACCCAAGCCCCCGCCGGGAGGAAACACCATATATTTT | CASSPKPPPGGNTIYF
- | TRBD2 | TRBJ2-3 | TRBV7-9 | TGTGCCAGCAGCGAATCACTAGCGGGAGGTTCCACAGATACGCAGTATTTT | CASSESLAGGSTDTQYF
once | TRBD2 | TRBJ2-5 | TRBV5-1 | TGCGCCAGCAGCTTGGGGCTAGCGGAAAAAGAGACCCAGTACTTC | CASSLGLAEKETQYF
- | - | TRBJ2-5 | TRBV4-3 | TGCGCCAGCAGCCCCGGGCGTAGGATCGGCCTCTCCCCCGCCTGGGAGACCCAGTACTTC | CASSPGRRIGLSPAWETQYF
- | - | TRBJ1-4 | TRBV5-1 | TGCGCCAGCAGGCCGGGGACGGTTAATGAAAAACTGTTTTTT | CASRPGTVNEKLFF
- | - | TRBJ1-1 | TRBV15 | TGTGCCACCAGCAGACAATACACGAACACTGAAGCTTTCTTT | CATSRQYTNTEAFF
- | - | TRBJ2-7 | TRBV7-6 | TGTGCCAGCAGCTTAGGGCCCTCCTACGAGCAGTACTTC | CASSLGPSYEQYF
once | - | TRBJ1-2 | TRBV23-1 | TGCGCCAGCGGGAGGCAGGGTGACTATGGCTACACCTTC | CASGRQGDYGYTF
- | TRBD2 | TRBJ2-7 | TRBV29-1 | TGCAGCGCTCCCACTAGCGGGAGAAGGGTCTACGAGCAGTACTTC | CSAPTSGRRVYEQYF
- | TRBD2 | TRBJ2-1 | TRBV4-1 | TGCGCCAGCAGCCAAGTACCCCATTTAGCGGGTAAGGGCAATGAGCAGTTCTTC | CASSQVPHLAGKGNEQFF
- | - | TRBJ2-5 | TRBV15 | TGTGCCACCAGCGGGAAGGAACTAGTGCAAGAGACCCAGTACTTC | CATSGKELVQETQYF
- | TRBD1 | TRBJ2-2 | TRBV30 | TGTGCCTGGAGTGTATCGGGACAGGCTTACACCGGGGAGCTGTTTTTT | CAWSVSGQAYTGELFF
- | TRBD1 | TRBJ2-7 | TRBV11-2 | TGTGCCAGCAGCGACGGACAGGGAAGCGAGCAGTACTTC | CASSDGQGSEQYF
- | - | TRBJ2-1 | TRBV4-2 | TGTGCCAGCAGCCAGTCTTTTGGGTCGCAGCAGTTCTTC | CASSQSFGSQQFF
- | TRBD2 | TRBJ2-3 | TRBV5-1 | TGCGCCAGCAGCTTGGCAAGCGGACTAGCGAGAAGCACAGATACGCAGTATTTT | CASSLASGLARSTDTQYF
- | - | TRBJ2-1 | TRBV5-4 | TGTGCCAGCAGCTTGCAGAGCTCCTACAATGAGCAGTTCTTC | CASSLQSSYNEQFF
- | TRBD1 | TRBJ1-5 | TRBV11-2 | TGTGCCAGCAGCCAAAGAACCAACAGGGGGAAGACAGTCAATCAGCCCCAGCATTTT | CASSQRTNRGKTVNQPQHF
- | TRBD2 | TRBJ2-7 | TRBV2 | TGTGCCAGCAGCCTTAGTCCTTCAGCGGGAGAGGAGCAGTACTTC | CASSLSPSAGEEQYF
- | - | TRBJ2-2 | TRBV6-5 | TGTGCCAGCAGTTGGGCTGCGAACACCGGGGAGCTGTTTTTT | CASSWAANTGELFF
once | TRBD2 | TRBJ2-3 | TRBV27 | TGTGCCAGCAGTTTATTGGGTAGCGGGAGGGCTTTAACGCAGTATTTT | CASSLLGSGRALTQYF
- | - | TRBJ1-1 | TRBV7-2 | TGTGCCAGCAGCTTAGGGTTGAACAGGGAGTTAACTTTCTTT | CASSLGLNRELTFF
- | TRBD1 | TRBJ1-1 | TRBV9 | TGTGCCAGCAGCGACCCCAAACAGGGGGCGCACACTGAAGCTTTCTTT | CASSDPKQGAHTEAFF